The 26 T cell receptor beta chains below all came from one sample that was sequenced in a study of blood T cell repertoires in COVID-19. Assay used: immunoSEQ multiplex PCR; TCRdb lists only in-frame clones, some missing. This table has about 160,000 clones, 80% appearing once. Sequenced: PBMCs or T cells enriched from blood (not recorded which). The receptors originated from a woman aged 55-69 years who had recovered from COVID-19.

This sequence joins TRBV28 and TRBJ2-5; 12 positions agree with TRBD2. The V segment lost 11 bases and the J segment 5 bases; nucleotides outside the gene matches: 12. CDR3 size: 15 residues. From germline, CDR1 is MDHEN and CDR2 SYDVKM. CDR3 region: CAATTSGGLAETQYF. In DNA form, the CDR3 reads TGTGCCGCGACGACTAGCGGGGGCCTTGCCGAGACCCAGTACTTC. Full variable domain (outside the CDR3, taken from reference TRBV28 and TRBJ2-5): DVKVTQSSRYLVKRTGEKVFLECVQDMDHENMFWYRQDPGLGLRLIYFSYDVKMKEKGDIPEGYSVSREKKERFSLILESASTNQTSMYLCAATTSGGLAETQYFGPGTRLLVL.

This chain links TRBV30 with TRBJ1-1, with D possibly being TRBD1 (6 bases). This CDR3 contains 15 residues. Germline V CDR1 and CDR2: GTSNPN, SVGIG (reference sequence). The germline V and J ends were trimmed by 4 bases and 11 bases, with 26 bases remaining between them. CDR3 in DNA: TGTGCCTGGAAGGGGGTAGACACCTCCCCGGGGGGCGCTTTCTTT. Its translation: CAWKGVDTSPGGAFF.

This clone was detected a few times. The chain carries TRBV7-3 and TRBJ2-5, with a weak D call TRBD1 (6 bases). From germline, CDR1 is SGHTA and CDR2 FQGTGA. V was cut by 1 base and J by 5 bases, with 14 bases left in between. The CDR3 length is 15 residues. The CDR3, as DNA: TGTGCCAGCAGCTTAATGCCAGGGGTTCTCGAGACCCAGTACTTC. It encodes CASSLMPGVLETQYF.

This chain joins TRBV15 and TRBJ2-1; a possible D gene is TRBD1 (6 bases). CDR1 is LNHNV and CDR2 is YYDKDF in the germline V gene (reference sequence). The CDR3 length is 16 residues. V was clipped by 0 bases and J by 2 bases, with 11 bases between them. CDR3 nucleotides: TGTGCCACCAGCAGAGATAGGACAGCCGCCTACAATGAGCAGTTCTTC. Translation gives CATSRDRTAAYNEQFF.

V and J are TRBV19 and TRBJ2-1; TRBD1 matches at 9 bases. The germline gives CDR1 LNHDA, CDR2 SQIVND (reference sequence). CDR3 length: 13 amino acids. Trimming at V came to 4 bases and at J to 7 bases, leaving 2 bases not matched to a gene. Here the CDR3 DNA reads TGTGCCAGTAGTAGACAGGGGGGGAATGAGCAGTTCTTC. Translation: CASSRQGGNEQFF.

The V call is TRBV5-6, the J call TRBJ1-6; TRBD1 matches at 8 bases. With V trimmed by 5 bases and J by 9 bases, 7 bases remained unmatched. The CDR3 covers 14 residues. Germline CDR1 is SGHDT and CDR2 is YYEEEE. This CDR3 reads CASRRGQVISPLHF. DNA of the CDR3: TGTGCCAGCAGGAGGGGACAGGTGATTTCACCCCTCCACTTT.

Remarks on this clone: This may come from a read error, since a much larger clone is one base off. CDR3 loop: CASSFGQGTGELFF. In nucleotides, the CDR3 is TGCGCCAGCAGCTTCGGACAGGGCACCGGGGAGCTGTTTTTT. This chain links TRBV5-1 with TRBJ2-2, with 8 bases that match TRBD1. V was clipped by 2 bases and J by 4 bases; unmatched bases: 1. CDR3 length: 14 residues. Germline V gene sequence: CDR1 SGHRS, CDR2 YFSETQ. Full variable domain (missing parts from reference TRBV5-1 and TRBJ2-2): KAGVTQTPRYLIKTRGQQVTLSCSPISGHRSVSWYQQTPGQGLQFLFEYFSETQRNKGNFPGRFSGRQFSNSRSEMNVSTLELGDSALYLCASSFGQGTGELFFGEGSRLTVL.

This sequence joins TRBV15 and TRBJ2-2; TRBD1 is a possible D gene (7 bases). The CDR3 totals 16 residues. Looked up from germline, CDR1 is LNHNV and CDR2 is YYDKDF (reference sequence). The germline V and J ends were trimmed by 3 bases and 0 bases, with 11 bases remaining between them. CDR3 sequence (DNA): TGTGCCACCAGCAGGGGGGGACAGCCGAACACCGGGGAGCTGTTTTTT. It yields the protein CATSRGGQPNTGELFF.

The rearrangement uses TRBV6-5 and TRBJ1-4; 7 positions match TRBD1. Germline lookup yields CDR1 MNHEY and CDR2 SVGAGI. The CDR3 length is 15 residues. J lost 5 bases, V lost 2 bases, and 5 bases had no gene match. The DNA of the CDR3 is TGTGCCAGCAGTTACAACAGGGGCCAAAATGAAAAACTGTTTTTT. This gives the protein CASSYNRGQNEKLFF.

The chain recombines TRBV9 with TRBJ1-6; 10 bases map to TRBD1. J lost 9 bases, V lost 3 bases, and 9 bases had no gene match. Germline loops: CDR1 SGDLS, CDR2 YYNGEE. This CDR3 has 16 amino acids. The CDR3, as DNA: TGTGCCAGCAGCGGGACAGGGGGGTTAGATAGTTCACCCCTCCACTTT. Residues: CASSGTGGLDSSPLHF. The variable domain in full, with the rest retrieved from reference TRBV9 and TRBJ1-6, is DSGVTQTPKHLITATGQRVTLRCSPRSGDLSVYWYQQSLDQGLQFLIQYYNGEERAKGNILERFSAQQFPDLHSELNLSSLELGDSALYFCASSGTGGLDSSPLHFGNGTRLTVT.

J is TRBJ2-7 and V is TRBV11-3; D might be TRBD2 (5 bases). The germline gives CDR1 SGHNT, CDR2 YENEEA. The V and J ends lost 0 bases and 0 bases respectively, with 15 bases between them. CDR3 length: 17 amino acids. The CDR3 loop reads CASSLDSGNCPSYEQYF. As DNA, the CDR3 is TGTGCCAGCAGCTTAGATTCGGGGAATTGTCCCTCCTACGAGCAGTACTTC.

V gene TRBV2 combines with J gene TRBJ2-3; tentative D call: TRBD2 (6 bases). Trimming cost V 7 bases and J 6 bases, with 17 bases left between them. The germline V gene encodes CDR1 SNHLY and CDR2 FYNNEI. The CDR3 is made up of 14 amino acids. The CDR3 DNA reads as TGTGCCAGCACCATGACTAGTGCTGGGGATACGCAGTATTTT. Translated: CASTMTSAGDTQYF. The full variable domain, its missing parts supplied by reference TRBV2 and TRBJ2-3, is EPEVTQTPSHQVTQMGQEVILRCVPISNHLYFYWYRQILGQKVEFLVSFYNNEISEKSEIFDDQFSVERPDGSNFTLKIRSTKLEDSAMYFCASTMTSAGDTQYFGPGTRLTVL.

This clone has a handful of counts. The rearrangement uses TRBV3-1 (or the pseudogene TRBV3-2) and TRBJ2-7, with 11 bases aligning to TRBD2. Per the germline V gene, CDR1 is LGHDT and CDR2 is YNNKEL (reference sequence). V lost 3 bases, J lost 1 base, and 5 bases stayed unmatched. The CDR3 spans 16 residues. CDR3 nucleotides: TGTGCCAGCAGCCACCCCACTAGCGGGGGATCCTACGAGCAGTACTTC. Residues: CASSHPTSGGSYEQYF.

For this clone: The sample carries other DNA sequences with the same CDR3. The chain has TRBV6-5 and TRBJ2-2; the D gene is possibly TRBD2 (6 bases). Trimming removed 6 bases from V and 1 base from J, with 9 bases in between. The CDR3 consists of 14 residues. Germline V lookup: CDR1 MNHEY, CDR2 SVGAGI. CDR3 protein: CASRRGGNTGELFF. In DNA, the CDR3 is TGTGCCAGCAGAAGGGGAGGGAACACCGGGGAGCTGTTTTTT.

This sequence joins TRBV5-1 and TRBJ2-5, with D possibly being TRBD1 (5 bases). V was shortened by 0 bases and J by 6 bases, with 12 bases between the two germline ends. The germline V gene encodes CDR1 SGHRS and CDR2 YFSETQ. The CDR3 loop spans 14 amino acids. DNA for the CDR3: TGCGCCAGCAGCTTGGCGGCAGGGATGAAGACCCAGTACTTC. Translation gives CASSLAAGMKTQYF.

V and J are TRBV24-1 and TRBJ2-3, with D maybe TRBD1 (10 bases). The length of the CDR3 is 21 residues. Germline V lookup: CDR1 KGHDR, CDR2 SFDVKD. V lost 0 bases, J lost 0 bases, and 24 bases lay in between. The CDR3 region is CATSDLRLGQGLAGSTDTQYF. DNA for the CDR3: TGTGCCACCAGTGATTTGCGTTTGGGACAGGGGCTAGCGGGGAGCACAGATACGCAGTATTTT.

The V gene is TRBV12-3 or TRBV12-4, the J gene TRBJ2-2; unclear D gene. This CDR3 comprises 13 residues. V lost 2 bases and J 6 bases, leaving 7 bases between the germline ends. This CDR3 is CASSLNQAGELFF. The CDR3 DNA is TGTGCCAGCAGTTTAAATCAGGCCGGGGAGCTGTTTTTT.

CDR3 DNA sequence: TGCAGTGCTAGTCCAGGGGCGAACACCGGGGAGCTGTTTTTT. As protein: CSASPGANTGELFF. The chain joins TRBV20-1 to TRBJ2-2; D is perhaps TRBD1 (6 bases). Germline loops: CDR1 DFQATT, CDR2 SNEGSKA (reference sequence). The length of the CDR3 is 14 residues. V was pared by 3 bases and J by 0 bases, with 8 bases between.

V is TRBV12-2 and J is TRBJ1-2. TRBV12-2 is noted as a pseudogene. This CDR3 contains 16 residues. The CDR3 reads CASRPPLGGEGYGYTF. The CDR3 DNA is TGTGCAAGTCGCCCCCCGCTGGGGGGGGAAGGATATGGCTACACCTTC.

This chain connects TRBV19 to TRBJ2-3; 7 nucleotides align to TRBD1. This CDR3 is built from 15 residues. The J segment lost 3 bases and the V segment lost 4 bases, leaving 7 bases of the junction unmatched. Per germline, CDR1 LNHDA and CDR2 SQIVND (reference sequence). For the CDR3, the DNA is TGTGCCAGTAGTACTGACAGGGATGGAACAGATACGCAGTATTTT. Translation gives CASSTDRDGTDTQYF.

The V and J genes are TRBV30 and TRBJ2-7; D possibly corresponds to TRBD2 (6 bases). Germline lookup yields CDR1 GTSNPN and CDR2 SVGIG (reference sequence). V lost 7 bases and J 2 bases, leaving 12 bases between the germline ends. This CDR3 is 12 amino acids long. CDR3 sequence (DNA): TGTGCCTTTGAAGGAGGGACCTACGAGCAGTACTTC. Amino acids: CAFEGGTYEQYF.

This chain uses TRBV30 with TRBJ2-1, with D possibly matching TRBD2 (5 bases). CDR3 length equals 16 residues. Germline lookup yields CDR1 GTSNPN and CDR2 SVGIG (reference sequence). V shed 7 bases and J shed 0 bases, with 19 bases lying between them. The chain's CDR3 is CASRRRSGSSYNEQFF. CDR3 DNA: TGTGCCTCCCGACGAAGGAGCGGAAGCTCCTACAATGAGCAGTTCTTC.

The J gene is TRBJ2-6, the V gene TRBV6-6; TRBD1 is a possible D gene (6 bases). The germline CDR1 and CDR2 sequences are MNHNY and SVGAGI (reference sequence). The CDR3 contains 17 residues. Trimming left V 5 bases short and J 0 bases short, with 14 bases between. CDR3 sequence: CASSLETGGSGANVLTF. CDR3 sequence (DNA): TGTGCCAGCAGTCTCGAGACAGGCGGCTCTGGGGCCAACGTCCTGACTTTC.

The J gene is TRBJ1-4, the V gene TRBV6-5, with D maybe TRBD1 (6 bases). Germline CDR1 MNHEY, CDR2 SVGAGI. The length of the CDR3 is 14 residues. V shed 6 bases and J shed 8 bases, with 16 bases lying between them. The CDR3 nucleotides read TGTGCCAGCAGCCTCAACAGGGATGGAGAAAAACTGTTTTTT. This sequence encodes CASSLNRDGEKLFF.

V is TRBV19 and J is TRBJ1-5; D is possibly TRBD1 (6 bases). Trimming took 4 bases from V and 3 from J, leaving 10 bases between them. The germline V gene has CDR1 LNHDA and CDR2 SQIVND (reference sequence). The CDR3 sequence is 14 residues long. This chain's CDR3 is CASSKGDNNQPQHF. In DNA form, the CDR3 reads TGTGCCAGTAGTAAGGGGGACAACAATCAGCCCCAGCATTTT.

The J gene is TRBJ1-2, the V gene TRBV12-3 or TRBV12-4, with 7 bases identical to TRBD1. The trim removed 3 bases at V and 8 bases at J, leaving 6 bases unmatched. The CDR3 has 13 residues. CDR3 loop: CASSFTGVDGYTF. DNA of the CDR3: TGTGCCAGCAGTTTTACAGGGGTGGACGGCTACACCTTC.